This is a list of T cell receptor beta chains from one sample in a study of molecular identifiers for immune sequencing clone quantification. MiXCR, run by TCRdb on the PCR reads, gives a single entry per CDR3 protein. The sample consists of approximately 550,000 distinct CDR3 sequences, over 20% of them appearing once. Sequences were obtained from naive CD8+ T cells from blood, with Jurkat cell RNA spiked in. The source is a human donor in good health. Some libraries in this study had Jurkat cell RNA spiked in. Both conserved end residues are part of each CDR3. The size field is filled for only some rows; it gives once, few, many or a size class.

J gene	V gene	clone size	CDR3 protein
TRBJ2-7	TRBV4-3	few	CASSQIHVLDKSYEQYF
TRBJ2-7	TRBV4-1	many	CASSLEQAETYEQYF
TRBJ2-2	TRBV4-1	few	CASSQDPGWWDGELFF
TRBJ1-1	TRBV30	.	CAWSVPPKWDF
TRBJ2-7	TRBV20-1	.	CSASPSYEQYF
TRBJ2-1	TRBV7-9	.	CASSEWDRVTGPTYNEQFF
TRBJ2-3	TRBV27	.	CASSLTGHSADTQYF
TRBJ2-3	TRBV20-1	many	CSVPGLAGLITDTQYF
TRBJ1-1	TRBV29-1	many	CSVEGRTGRTEAFF
TRBJ2-7	TRBV19	few	CASNPGVGLSYEQYF
TRBJ2-3	TRBV7-2	many	CASSLVQGPLPYF
TRBJ2-6	TRBV12-3/TRBV12-4	few	CASSLSGSSGANVLTF
TRBJ2-7	TRBV28	few	CASSFYKSMYEQYF
TRBJ2-7	TRBV6-2/TRBV6-3	many	CASSPSRAPTSGEQYF
TRBJ2-5	TRBV2	many	CASSEAAGRSQETQYF
TRBJ2-7	TRBV7-2	many	CASSPAFGVGYEQYF
TRBJ2-1	TRBV12-3/TRBV12-4	.	CASRKPGQGFYNEQFF
TRBJ2-5	TRBV11-2	few	CASSSDWSLQETQYF
TRBJ2-2	TRBV27	few	CASSTRQGAATGELFF
TRBJ2-7	TRBV29-1	many	CSVEDAYEQYF
TRBJ1-5	TRBV6-5	.	CASRKGGGNQPQRF
TRBJ2-7	TRBV5-1	few	CASSTAGPTYEQYF
TRBJ2-3	TRBV7-8	.	CASSRPGPSTDTRYF
TRBJ2-3	TRBV3-1	few	CASSQGTLAGGPDTQYF
TRBJ1-1	TRBV6-2/TRBV6-3	many	CASSYYLSGPEAFF
TRBJ2-3	TRBV18	few	CASSPGPRPDTQYF
TRBJ1-3	TRBV14	few	CASSPGATSGNTIYF
TRBJ1-6	TRBV7-9	.	CANSYRMETGLNSPLHF
TRBJ2-2	TRBV24-1	.	CATSDWTSGSNTGELFF
TRBJ2-7	TRBV7-3	.	CASSSGTSGGEQYF
TRBJ2-3	TRBV10-1	.	CASSEGTSTDTQYF
TRBJ2-5	TRBV28	many	CASRSVTVRTQYF
TRBJ2-2	TRBV2	.	CASSAGRVYTGELFF
TRBJ2-7	TRBV2	.	CASSEDLIAYYEQYF
TRBJ2-2	TRBV15	.	CATSREFLPSNTGELFF
TRBJ2-7	TRBV7-9	.	CASSLTGQAFEQYF
TRBJ2-1	TRBV12-3/TRBV12-4	few	CASSLVLHEQFF
TRBJ2-3	TRBV3-1	many	CASSQDLYTQYF
TRBJ2-3	TRBV12-3/TRBV12-4	many	CASSLGLGSGTDTQYF
TRBJ2-7	TRBV5-6	many	CASSRDGSYEQYF
TRBJ1-1	TRBV4-3	few	CASSQDSGTGEAFF
TRBJ2-7	TRBV7-9	many	CASSPTAYEQYF
TRBJ2-3	TRBV19	few	CASSIFGGATDTQYF
TRBJ1-1	TRBV6-2/TRBV6-3	.	CASSYNHIAMNTEAFF
TRBJ1-2	TRBV3-1	once	CASSSPGQGSLRGYTF
TRBJ2-7	TRBV20-1	few	CSALPGTSGGPAPADEQYF
TRBJ1-1	TRBV18	few	CASSPLDRATEAFF
TRBJ2-7	TRBV7-9	few	CASSYRLAGGAPSYEQYF
TRBJ2-1	TRBV11-2	few	CASSLVGWNEQFF
TRBJ2-1	TRBV7-9	.	CASSTHARPHNEQFF
TRBJ2-3	TRBV9	few	CASSGGTGGSTDTQYF
TRBJ2-7	TRBV2	.	CASSETTRPYEQYF
TRBJ1-6	TRBV19	few	CASSIDQDNSPLHF
TRBJ1-3	TRBV5-6	few	CASSTGQAGNTIYF
TRBJ2-3	TRBV9	.	CASSVETGTTDTQYF